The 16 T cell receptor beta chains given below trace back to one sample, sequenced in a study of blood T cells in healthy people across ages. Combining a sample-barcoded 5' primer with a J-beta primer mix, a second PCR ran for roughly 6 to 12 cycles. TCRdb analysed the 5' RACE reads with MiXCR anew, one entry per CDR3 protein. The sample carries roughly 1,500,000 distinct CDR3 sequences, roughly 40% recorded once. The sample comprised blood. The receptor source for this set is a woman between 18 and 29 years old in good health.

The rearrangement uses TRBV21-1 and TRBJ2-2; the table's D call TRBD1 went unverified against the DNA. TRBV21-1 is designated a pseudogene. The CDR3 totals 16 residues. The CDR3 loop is CASSRDRRANTGELFF. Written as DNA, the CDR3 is TGTGCCAGCAGTCGGGACAGACGCGCGAACACCGGGGAGCTGTTTTTT.

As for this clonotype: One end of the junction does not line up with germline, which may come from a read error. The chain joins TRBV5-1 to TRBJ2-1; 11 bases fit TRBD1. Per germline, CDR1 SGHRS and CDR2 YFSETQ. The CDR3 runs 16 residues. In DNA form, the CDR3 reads TGCGCCGGCAGCTCCTTAGCGGGACAGGGGGACAATGAGCAGTTCTTC. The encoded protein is CAGSSLAGQGDNEQFF.

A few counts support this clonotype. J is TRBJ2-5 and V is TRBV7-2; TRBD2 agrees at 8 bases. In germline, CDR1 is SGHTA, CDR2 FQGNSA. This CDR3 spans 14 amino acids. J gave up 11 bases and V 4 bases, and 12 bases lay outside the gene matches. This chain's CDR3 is CASSSWTSSNEQYF. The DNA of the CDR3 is TGTGCCAGCAGCTCCTGGACTAGCAGCAATGAGCAGTACTTC.

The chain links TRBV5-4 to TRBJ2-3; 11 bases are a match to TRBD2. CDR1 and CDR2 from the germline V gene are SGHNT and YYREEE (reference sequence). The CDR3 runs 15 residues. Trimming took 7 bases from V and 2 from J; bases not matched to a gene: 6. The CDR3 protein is CASHPLAGVTDTQYF. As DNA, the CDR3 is TGTGCCAGCCACCCACTAGCGGGGGTCACAGATACGCAGTATTTT.

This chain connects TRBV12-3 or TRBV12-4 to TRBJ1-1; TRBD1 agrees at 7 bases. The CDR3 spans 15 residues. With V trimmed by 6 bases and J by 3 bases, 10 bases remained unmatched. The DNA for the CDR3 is TGTGCCAGCAGGAGGGTAGGGGGCGGAGACACTGAAGCTTTCTTT. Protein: CASRRVGGGDTEAFF.

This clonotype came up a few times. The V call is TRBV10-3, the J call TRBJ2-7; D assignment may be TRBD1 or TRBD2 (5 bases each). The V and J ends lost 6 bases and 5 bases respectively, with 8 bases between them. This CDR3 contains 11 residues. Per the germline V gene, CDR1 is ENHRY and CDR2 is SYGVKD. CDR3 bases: TGTGCCATCAGCAGGGACCACGAGCAGTACTTC. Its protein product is CAISRDHEQYF.

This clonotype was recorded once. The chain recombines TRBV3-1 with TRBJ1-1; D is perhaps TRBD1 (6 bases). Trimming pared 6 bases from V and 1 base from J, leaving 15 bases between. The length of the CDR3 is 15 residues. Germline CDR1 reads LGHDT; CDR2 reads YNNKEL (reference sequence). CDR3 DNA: TGTGCCAGCAGTCCCGCGGGGGGCCCGAACACTGAAGCTTTCTTT. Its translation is CASSPAGGPNTEAFF.

The CDR3 sequence is CSARESGASTEAFF. Here the CDR3 DNA reads TGCAGTGCTAGAGAGTCGGGGGCCTCCACTGAAGCTTTCTTT. This chain connects TRBV20-1 to TRBJ1-1; TRBD1 might be the D (6 bases). The CDR3 spans 14 residues. With 0 bases removed from V and 4 bases from J, the gap between germline ends came to 12 bases. Looked up from germline, CDR1 is DFQATT and CDR2 is SNEGSKA (reference sequence).

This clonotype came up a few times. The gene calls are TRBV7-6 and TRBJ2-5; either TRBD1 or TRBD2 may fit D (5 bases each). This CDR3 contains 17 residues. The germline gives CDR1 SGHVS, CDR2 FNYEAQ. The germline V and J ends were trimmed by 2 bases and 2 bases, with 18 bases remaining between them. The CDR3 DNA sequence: TGTGCCAGCAGCTTAATACCTTCCGGGACGGGTCAAGAGACCCAGTACTTC. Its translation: CASSLIPSGTGQETQYF.

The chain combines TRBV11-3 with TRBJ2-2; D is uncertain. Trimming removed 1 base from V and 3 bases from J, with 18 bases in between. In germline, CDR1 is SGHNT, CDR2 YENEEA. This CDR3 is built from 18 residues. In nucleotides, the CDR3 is TGTGCCAGCAGCTTAGGGGGAATGGGGTATTCGGACACCGGGGAGCTGTTTTTT. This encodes CASSLGGMGYSDTGELFF.

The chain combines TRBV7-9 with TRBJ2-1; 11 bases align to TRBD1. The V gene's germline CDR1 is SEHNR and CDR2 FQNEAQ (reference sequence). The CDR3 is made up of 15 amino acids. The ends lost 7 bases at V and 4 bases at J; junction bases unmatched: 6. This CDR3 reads CASILGQGVYNEQFF. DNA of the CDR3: TGTGCCAGCATCCTGGGACAGGGGGTTTACAATGAGCAGTTCTTC.

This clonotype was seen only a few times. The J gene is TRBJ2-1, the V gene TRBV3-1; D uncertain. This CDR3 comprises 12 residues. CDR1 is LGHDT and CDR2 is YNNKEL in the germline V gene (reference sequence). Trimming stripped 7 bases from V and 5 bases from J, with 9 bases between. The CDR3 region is CASNRDNNEQFF. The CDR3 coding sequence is TGTGCCAGCAACAGAGACAACAATGAGCAGTTCTTC.

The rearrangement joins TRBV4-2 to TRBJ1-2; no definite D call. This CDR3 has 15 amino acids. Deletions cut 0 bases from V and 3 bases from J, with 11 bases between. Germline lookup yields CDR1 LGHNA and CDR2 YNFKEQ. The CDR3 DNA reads TGTGCCAGCAGCCAAGAAGTAGCTGTTGACTATGGCTACACCTTC. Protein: CASSQEVAVDYGYTF.

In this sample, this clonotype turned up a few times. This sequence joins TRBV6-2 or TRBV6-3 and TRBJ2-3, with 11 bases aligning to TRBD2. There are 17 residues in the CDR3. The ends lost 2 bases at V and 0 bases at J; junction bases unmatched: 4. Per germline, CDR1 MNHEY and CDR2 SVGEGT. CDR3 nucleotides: TGTGCCAGCAGTTACCCTAGCGGGGGGACTAGCACAGATACGCAGTATTTT. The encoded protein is CASSYPSGGTSTDTQYF.

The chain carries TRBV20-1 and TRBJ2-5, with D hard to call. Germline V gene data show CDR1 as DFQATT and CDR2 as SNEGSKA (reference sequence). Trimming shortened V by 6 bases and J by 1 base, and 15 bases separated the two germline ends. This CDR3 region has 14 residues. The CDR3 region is CSAQRGVGQETQYF. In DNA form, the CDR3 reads TGCAGTGCCCAGCGTGGGGTTGGCCAAGAGACCCAGTACTTC.

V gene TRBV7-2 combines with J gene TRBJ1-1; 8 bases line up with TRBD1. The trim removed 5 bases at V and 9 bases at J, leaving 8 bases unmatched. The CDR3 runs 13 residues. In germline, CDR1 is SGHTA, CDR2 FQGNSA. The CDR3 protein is CASSRLTGAKAFF. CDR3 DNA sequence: TGTGCCAGCAGCCGCTTGACAGGGGCGAAAGCTTTCTTT.